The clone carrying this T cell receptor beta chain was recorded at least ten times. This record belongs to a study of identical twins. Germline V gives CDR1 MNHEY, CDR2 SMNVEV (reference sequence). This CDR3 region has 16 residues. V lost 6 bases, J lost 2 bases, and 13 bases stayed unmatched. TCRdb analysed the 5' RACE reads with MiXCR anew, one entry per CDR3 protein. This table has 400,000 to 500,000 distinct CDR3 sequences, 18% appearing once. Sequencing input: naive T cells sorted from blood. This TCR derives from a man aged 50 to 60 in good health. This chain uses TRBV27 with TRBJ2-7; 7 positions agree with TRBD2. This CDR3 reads CASSSLGGVVAYEQYF. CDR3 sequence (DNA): TGTGCCAGCAGCTCGTTGGGGGGGGTAGTGGCCTACGAGCAGTACTTC.